The rows below give T cell receptor beta chains drawn from one sample of a study of T cells in Graves' hyperthyroidism and ophthalmopathy. One entry per CDR3 protein results from TCRdb running MiXCR on the multiplex PCR reads. The data hold over 350,000 distinct CDR3 sequences, with 18% observed a single time. Sequencing used blood. These receptors originate from a man between 18 and 29 years old with Graves' ophthalmopathy. The CDR3 runs from the conserved cysteine through the conserved F or W. Fields, in order: J gene, V gene, clone size, D gene, CDR3 protein, CDR3 DNA. D genes are given only for firm matches. Some rows have no size entry. The others give once, few or many, or a class for an expanded clone.

J: TRBJ1-5; V: TRBV6-1; size: many; D: -; CDR3: CASSPDRTNQPQHF; DNA: TGTGCCAGCAGCCCCGACAGGACCAATCAGCCCCAGCATTTT
J: TRBJ2-1; V: TRBV5-4; size: -; D: -; CDR3: CASGGHSSSYNEQFF; DNA: TGTGCCAGCGGGGGCCACTCCAGCTCCTACAATGAGCAGTTCTTC
J: TRBJ2-7; V: TRBV6-2/TRBV6-3; size: -; D: TRBD1; CDR3: CASIRVPGTGSYEQYF; DNA: TGTGCCAGCATTCGGGTCCCCGGGACAGGGTCCTACGAGCAGTACTTC
J: TRBJ1-2; V: TRBV6-5; size: -; D: TRBD1; CDR3: CASSYLDRGQGGYTF; DNA: TGTGCCAGCAGTTACCTCGACAGGGGGCAAGGTGGCTACACCTTC
J: TRBJ1-5; V: TRBV5-6; size: many; D: TRBD1; CDR3: CASSSGQVGSNQPQHF; DNA: TGTGCCAGCAGCTCGGGACAGGTTGGGAGCAATCAGCCCCAGCATTTT
J: TRBJ2-7; V: TRBV7-9; size: -; D: TRBD2; CDR3: CASSRDSSGGANYEQYF; DNA: TGTGCCAGCAGTCGGGACTCTAGCGGGGGGGCTAACTACGAGCAGTACTTC
J: TRBJ2-7; V: TRBV6-1; size: -; D: -; CDR3: CASSGGGRYEQYF; DNA: TGTGCCAGCAGTGGTGGGGGGCGCTACGAGCAGTACTTC
J: TRBJ2-1; V: TRBV28; size: many; D: -; CDR3: CASSAGPTLGDEQFF; DNA: TGTGCCAGCAGTGCCGGGCCGACCCTAGGAGATGAGCAGTTCTTC
J: TRBJ2-4; V: TRBV3-1; size: -; D: -; CDR3: CASSQDWQAKNIQYF; DNA: TGTGCCAGCAGCCAAGATTGGCAGGCAAAAAACATTCAGTACTTC
J: TRBJ1-4; V: TRBV12-3/TRBV12-4; size: -; D: -; CDR3: CASSFLWEQGRGEKLFF; DNA: TGTGCCAGCAGTTTTTTATGGGAACAGGGCAGGGGTGAAAAACTGTTTTTT
J: TRBJ1-5; V: TRBV5-1; size: many; D: -; CDR3: CASSLADSFNQPQHF; DNA: TGCGCCAGCAGCTTGGCCGACAGTTTCAATCAGCCCCAGCATTTT
J: TRBJ1-5; V: TRBV20-1; size: many; D: -; CDR3: CSAIRGRYSNQPQHF; DNA: TGCAGTGCTATCCGGGGGCGATATAGCAATCAGCCCCAGCATTTT
J: TRBJ2-1; V: TRBV12-3/TRBV12-4; size: few; D: -; CDR3: CASSLGEVGEQFF; DNA: TGTGCCAGCAGTTTGGGGGAAGTGGGTGAGCAGTTCTTC
J: TRBJ2-7; V: TRBV29-1; size: -; D: TRBD2; CDR3: CSVGGGGYEQYF; DNA: TGCAGCGTTGGCGGGGGGGGCTACGAGCAGTACTTC
J: TRBJ1-5; V: TRBV6-1; size: -; D: -; CDR3: CAISRDSNQPQHF; DNA: TGTGCCATCTCTCGGGATAGCAATCAGCCCCAGCATTTT
J: TRBJ2-7; V: TRBV11-3; size: many; D: -; CDR3: CASSLPLLPVWRTYEQYF; DNA: TGTGCCAGCAGCTTACCACTCCTGCCGGTCTGGCGCACCTACGAGCAGTACTTC
J: TRBJ1-1; V: TRBV10-3; size: many; D: -; CDR3: CAISEHRENEAFF; DNA: TGTGCCATCAGTGAGCACAGGGAAAATGAAGCTTTCTTT
J: TRBJ2-7; V: TRBV5-1; size: many; D: -; CDR3: CASSLAQESYEQYF; DNA: TGCGCCAGCAGCTTGGCACAGGAGTCCTACGAGCAGTACTTC
J: TRBJ1-5; V: TRBV19; size: many; D: TRBD1; CDR3: CASSIPGQNQPQHF; DNA: TGTGCCAGTAGTATACCGGGACAGAATCAGCCCCAGCATTTT
J: TRBJ2-3; V: TRBV6-1; size: few; D: -; CDR3: CASTAAFSTDTQYF; DNA: TGTGCCAGCACCGCGGCTTTTAGCACAGATACGCAGTATTTT
J: TRBJ2-5; V: TRBV3-1; size: many; D: TRBD1; CDR3: CASSHDRGSPGRETQYF; DNA: TGTGCCAGCAGCCACGACAGGGGCTCCCCCGGACGGGAGACCCAGTACTTC
J: TRBJ1-4; V: TRBV9; size: -; D: -; CDR3: CASSPSWGEEKLFF; DNA: TGTGCCAGCAGCCCGAGCTGGGGGGAGGAAAAACTGTTTTTT
J: TRBJ2-2; V: TRBV28; size: many; D: -; CDR3: CASRVDRPLGAGELFF; DNA: TGTGCCAGCAGAGTGGACAGACCCCTAGGTGCCGGGGAGCTGTTTTTT
J: TRBJ1-5; V: TRBV6-1; size: many; D: -; CDR3: CASSASDRGLYQPQHF; DNA: TGTGCCAGCAGTGCTTCAGACAGAGGCCTATATCAGCCCCAGCATTTT
J: TRBJ1-2; V: TRBV6-2/TRBV6-3; size: -; D: -; CDR3: CASVYLPAVGGANYGYTF; DNA: TGTGCCAGCGTTTACCTCCCGGCGGTTGGCGGGGCGAACTATGGCTACACCTTC
J: TRBJ2-3; V: TRBV6-1; size: many; D: TRBD1; CDR3: CASTLPGQGRTDTQYF; DNA: TGTGCCAGCACCCTACCGGGACAGGGGAGGACAGATACGCAGTATTTT
J: TRBJ2-1; V: TRBV7-9; size: many; D: TRBD1; CDR3: CASSLETGVFNEQFF; DNA: TGTGCCAGCAGCTTAGAAACAGGGGTTTTCAATGAGCAGTTCTTC
J: TRBJ1-5; V: TRBV6-1; size: -; D: -; CDR3: CASSSGTESNQPQHF; DNA: TGTGCCAGCAGTTCCGGGACGGAGAGCAATCAGCCCCAGCATTTT
J: TRBJ1-2; V: TRBV29-1; size: few; D: -; CDR3: CSAGRENYGYTF; DNA: TGCAGCGCGGGACGGGAGAACTATGGCTACACCTTC
J: TRBJ1-4; V: TRBV2; size: few; D: -; CDR3: CASRNPGRTNEKLFF; DNA: TGTGCCAGCAGGAACCCGGGACGGACTAATGAAAAACTGTTTTTT
J: TRBJ2-1; V: TRBV18; size: many; D: TRBD2; CDR3: CASSPGSGGAGEQFF; DNA: TGTGCCAGCTCACCAGGGAGCGGGGGAGCGGGGGAGCAGTTCTTC
J: TRBJ2-3; V: TRBV20-1; size: many; D: -; CDR3: CSTLRGGPLDTQYF; DNA: TGCAGTACTCTACGCGGGGGCCCGCTGGATACGCAGTATTTT
J: TRBJ2-1; V: TRBV11-2; size: many; D: TRBD2; CDR3: CASSLSGSGGGSEQFF; DNA: TGTGCCAGCAGCTTGAGTGGAAGCGGGGGAGGAAGTGAGCAGTTCTTC
J: TRBJ1-2; V: TRBV5-1; size: many; D: -; CDR3: CASSLDRGYTF; DNA: TGCGCCAGCAGCTTGGACAGAGGCTACACCTTC